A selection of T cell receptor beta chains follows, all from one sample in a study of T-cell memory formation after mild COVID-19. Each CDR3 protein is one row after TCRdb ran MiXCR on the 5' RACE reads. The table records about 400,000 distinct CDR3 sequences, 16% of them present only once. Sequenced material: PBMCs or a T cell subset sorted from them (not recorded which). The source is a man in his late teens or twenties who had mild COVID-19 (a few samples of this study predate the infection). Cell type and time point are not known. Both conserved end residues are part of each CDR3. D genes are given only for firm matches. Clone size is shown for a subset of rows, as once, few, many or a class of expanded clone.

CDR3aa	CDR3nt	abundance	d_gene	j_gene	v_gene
CASSSDRAPFSNQPQHF	TGTGCCAGCAGCTCCGACAGGGCCCCCTTTAGCAATCAGCCCCAGCATTTT	.	TRBD1	TRBJ1-5	TRBV7-3
CSVEDFARGGSGELFF	TGCAGCGTTGAAGATTTCGCGCGGGGGGGCTCCGGGGAGCTGTTTTTT	few	TRBD2	TRBJ2-2	TRBV29-1
CASSYSVDYQETQYF	TGTGCCAGCAGTTACTCGGTGGATTACCAAGAGACCCAGTACTTC	few	.	TRBJ2-5	TRBV6-2/TRBV6-3
CASSYSSLAGELFF	TGTGCCAGCAGTTACTCGAGCCTGGCCGGGGAGCTGTTTTTT	few	.	TRBJ2-2	TRBV6-5
CASSLAGQGNNSPLHF	TGCGCCAGCAGCTTGGCTGGACAGGGGAATAATTCACCCCTCCACTTT	few	TRBD1	TRBJ1-6	TRBV5-1
CSVIRQTTEAFF	TGCAGCGTTATCCGGCAGACCACTGAAGCTTTCTTT	.	.	TRBJ1-1	TRBV29-1
CASSLLGNTGELFF	TGTGCCAGCAGCTTATTAGGCAACACCGGGGAGCTGTTTTTT	few	.	TRBJ2-2	TRBV7-2
CASSSTGAVGTEAFF	TGCGCCAGCAGCTCCACAGGGGCTGTGGGCACTGAAGCTTTCTTT	.	TRBD1	TRBJ1-1	TRBV5-1
CASTTGLAKNIQYF	TGTGCCAGCACTACAGGGTTAGCCAAAAACATTCAGTACTTC	few	.	TRBJ2-4	TRBV2
CASSLVRAGTGTNQPQHF	TGTGCCAGCAGCTTAGTCCGGGCTGGGACAGGGACTAATCAGCCCCAGCATTTT	few	TRBD1	TRBJ1-5	TRBV7-2
CASSSHPGSPYGYTF	TGTGCCAGCAGTTCCCACCCGGGGTCCCCGTATGGCTACACCTTC	.	.	TRBJ1-2	TRBV12-3/TRBV12-4
CAISGGPDTQYF	TGTGCCATCAGTGGGGGGCCAGATACGCAGTATTTT	few	.	TRBJ2-3	TRBV10-3
CASSVGASNFAETQYF	TGTGCCAGCAGCGTAGGGGCTAGCAATTTTGCTGAGACCCAGTACTTC	few	.	TRBJ2-5	TRBV9
CASSVGDGGTGSSGYTF	TGTGCCAGCAGCGTAGGGGACGGCGGGACAGGATCGAGTGGCTACACCTTC	few	TRBD1	TRBJ1-2	TRBV9
CASSGTDFQETQYF	TGTGCCAGCAGTGGGACAGATTTCCAAGAGACCCAGTACTTC	few	.	TRBJ2-5	TRBV2
CASSPTASYEQYF	TGTGCCAGCTCACCCACGGCCTCCTACGAGCAGTACTTC	few	.	TRBJ2-7	TRBV18
CASSFGPANTGELFF	TGCGCCAGCAGCTTTGGGCCCGCGAACACCGGGGAGCTGTTTTTT	few	.	TRBJ2-2	TRBV5-1